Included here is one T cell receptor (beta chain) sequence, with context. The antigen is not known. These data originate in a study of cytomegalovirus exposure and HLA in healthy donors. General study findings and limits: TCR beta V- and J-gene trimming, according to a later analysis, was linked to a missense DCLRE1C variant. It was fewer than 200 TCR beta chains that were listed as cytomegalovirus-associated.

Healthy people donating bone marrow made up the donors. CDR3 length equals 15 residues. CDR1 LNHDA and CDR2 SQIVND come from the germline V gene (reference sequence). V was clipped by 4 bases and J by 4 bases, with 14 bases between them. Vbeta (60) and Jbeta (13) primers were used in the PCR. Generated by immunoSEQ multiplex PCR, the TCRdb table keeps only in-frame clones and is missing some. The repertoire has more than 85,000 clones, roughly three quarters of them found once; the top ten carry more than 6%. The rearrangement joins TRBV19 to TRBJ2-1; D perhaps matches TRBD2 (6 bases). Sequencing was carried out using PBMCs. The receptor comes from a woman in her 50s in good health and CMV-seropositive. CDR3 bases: TGTGCCAGTAGTAAGATTAGCGGCCCTTACAATGAGCAGTTCTTC. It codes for CASSKISGPYNEQFF.